Each of the 32 T cell receptor beta chains below was sequenced from the same sample in a study of technical replicates of blood from a handful of donors. Generated by immunoSEQ multiplex PCR, the TCRdb table keeps only in-frame clones and is missing some. The sample consists of 65,000 to 90,000 clones, 93% of them appearing once. Sequencing used T cells isolated from PBMCs. The receptors come from a human donor in good health.

This chain links TRBV27 with TRBJ1-6, with TRBD1 matching over 10 bases. The CDR3 runs to 15 residues. Germline CDR1 and CDR2: MNHEY and SMNVEV (reference sequence). V trimming: 5 bases; J trimming: 8 bases; junction bases outside the gene matches: 6. CDR3 amino acids: CASSAWDRGHSPLHF. Written as DNA, the CDR3 is TGTGCCAGCAGTGCCTGGGACAGGGGCCATTCACCCCTCCACTTT.

The CDR3 DNA reads as TGTGCCAGCAGCAAACGGTCAGGGGGCGTCACTGAAGCTTTCTTT. It yields the protein CASSKRSGGVTEAFF. The chain combines TRBV21-1 with TRBJ1-1; the D call in the table, TRBD1, was not verified against the DNA. TRBV21-1 is a pseudogene locus. CDR3 length equals 15 residues.

This clone was seen a handful of times. The rearrangement joins TRBV13 to TRBJ2-7; 9 nucleotides align to TRBD2. The CDR3 totals 15 residues. Germline trimming cut 7 bases from V and 2 bases from J; bases unmatched to any gene: 9. CDR1 and CDR2 from the germline V gene are PRHDT and FYEKMQ (reference sequence). As DNA, the CDR3 is TGTGCCAGCAACCTGGGAGCGGGGGGCACCTACGAGCAGTACTTC. Translated, it gives CASNLGAGGTYEQYF.

The rearrangement uses TRBV2 and TRBJ2-1; D possibly corresponds to TRBD2 (5 bases). Trimming took off 10 bases at V and 6 bases at J, with 25 bases between the two ends. CDR3 size: 16 residues. Germline V gene sequence: CDR1 SNHLY, CDR2 FYNNEI. CDR3 bases: TGTGCCATCTCCGGGATCTCCCTCCCGGAAAGCAATGAGCAGTTCTTC. Amino acid sequence: CAISGISLPESNEQFF.

The J gene is TRBJ2-5, the V gene TRBV5-1, with TRBD1 matching 10 bases. J gave up 3 bases and V 2 bases, and 4 bases lay outside the gene matches. Germline values: CDR1 SGHRS, CDR2 YFSETQ. The CDR3 contains 15 residues. The CDR3 reads CASSFAGTGEETQYF. CDR3 sequence (DNA): TGCGCCAGCAGCTTCGCCGGGACAGGGGAAGAGACCCAGTACTTC.

This clone is a singleton in its sample. The V gene is TRBV30, the J gene TRBJ1-3; 7 bases align to TRBD1. The CDR3 contains 13 residues. Per the germline V gene, CDR1 is GTSNPN and CDR2 is SVGIG (reference sequence). The V segment lost 5 bases and the J segment 1 base; nucleotides outside the gene matches: 2. CDR3 sequence reads: CAWDRVSGNTIYF. DNA of the CDR3: TGTGCCTGGGACAGGGTTTCTGGAAACACCATATATTTT.

The chain couples TRBV5-6 to TRBJ2-2, with TRBD2 matching over 13 bases. Germline V lookup: CDR1 SGHDT, CDR2 YYEEEE. The CDR3 loop spans 19 amino acids. The ends lost 2 bases at V and 4 bases at J; junction bases unmatched: 11. CDR3 protein: CASSFLTSGRPWVTGELFF. CDR3 sequence (DNA): TGTGCCAGCAGCTTCCTGACTAGCGGGAGGCCCTGGGTCACCGGGGAGCTGTTTTTT.

This rearrangement joins TRBV28 to TRBJ2-7, with 7 bases fitting TRBD2. The V segment lost 7 bases and the J segment 4 bases; nucleotides outside the gene matches: 4. The length of the CDR3 is 12 residues. CDR1 and CDR2 (germline): MDHEN, SYDVKM. The CDR3 region is CASTSGTYEQYF. CDR3 DNA: TGTGCCAGCACGAGCGGGACGTACGAGCAGTACTTC.

J is TRBJ2-2 and V is TRBV6-5; 8 nucleotides line up with TRBD1. The CDR3 is 14 residues long. Germline CDR1 and CDR2: MNHEY and SVGAGI. Germline trimming cut 5 bases from V and 7 bases from J; bases unmatched to any gene: 6. The CDR3 bases are TGTGCCAGCAGTCGGCAGGGGGCTCACGGGGAGCTGTTTTTT. Protein sequence: CASSRQGAHGELFF.

The rearrangement uses TRBV28 and TRBJ2-3, with unresolved D. Looked up from germline, CDR1 is MDHEN and CDR2 is SYDVKM. The CDR3 is made up of 15 amino acids. Trimming pared 5 bases from V and 5 bases from J, leaving 17 bases between. The CDR3, as DNA: TGTGCCAGCAGTGCAGTTGGTATAATTGGAGATACGCAGTATTTT. Translating it yields CASSAVGIIGDTQYF.

The chain uses TRBV7-2 and TRBJ2-2; 8 nucleotides agree with TRBD2. V lost 1 base, J lost 4 bases, and 5 bases stayed unmatched. Germline V gives CDR1 SGHTA, CDR2 FQGNSA. The CDR3 is made up of 16 amino acids. The CDR3 DNA follows: TGTGCCAGCAGCTTAGATGGTAGCGGGACCACCGGGGAGCTGTTTTTT. This gives the protein CASSLDGSGTTGELFF. The complete variable domain, with remaining parts taken from reference TRBV7-2 and TRBJ2-2, reads GAGVSQSPSNKVTEKGKDVELRCDPISGHTALYWYRQSLGQGLEFLIYFQGNSAPDKSGLPSDRFSAERTGGSVSTLTIQRTQQEDSAVYLCASSLDGSGTTGELFFGEGSRLTVL.

The V and J genes are TRBV28 and TRBJ1-3; unclear D gene. V was clipped by 1 base and J by 0 bases, with 7 bases between them. Germline V gives CDR1 MDHEN, CDR2 SYDVKM. This CDR3 spans 15 amino acids. CDR3 sequence: CASSLYRSSGNTIYF. The CDR3 bases are TGTGCCAGCAGTTTATACCGGAGCTCTGGAAACACCATATATTTT.

This rearrangement joins TRBV11-2 to TRBJ2-7; possible D gene TRBD2, 6 bases. In germline, CDR1 is SGHAT, CDR2 FQNNGV. Trimming cost V 5 bases and J 2 bases, with 13 bases left between them. The CDR3 sequence is 14 residues long. For the CDR3, the DNA is TGTGCCAGCAGCACCAGTACGGGGGCCTACGAGCAGTACTTC. This sequence encodes CASSTSTGAYEQYF.

This clone showed up just once. V usage is TRBV9 and J usage is TRBJ2-7; TRBD2 matches at 12 bases. CDR3 length equals 14 residues. The V and J ends lost 2 bases and 6 bases, in that order; junction bases with no gene match: 3. Germline values: CDR1 SGDLS, CDR2 YYNGEE. The CDR3 region is CASSVTSGGPEQYF. CDR3 DNA sequence: TGTGCCAGCAGCGTCACTAGCGGGGGGCCCGAGCAGTACTTC.

The genes are TRBV18 and TRBJ2-3; D uncertain. In germline, CDR1 is KGHSH, CDR2 LQKENI. This CDR3 spans 14 amino acids. V shed 4 bases and J shed 4 bases, with 12 bases lying between them. The CDR3 sequence: CASSLGPSADTQYF. CDR3 nucleotide sequence: TGTGCCAGCTCACTCGGTCCCTCGGCAGATACGCAGTATTTT.

This clone has only one observation. The gene calls are TRBV4-1 and TRBJ2-1; 13 bases fit TRBD2. This CDR3 region has 17 residues. Looked up from germline, CDR1 is MGHRA and CDR2 is YSYEKL. Trimming took 2 bases from V and 4 from J; bases not matched to a gene: 5. The CDR3 loop reads CASSQRTSGRAYNEQFF. The CDR3 DNA follows: TGCGCCAGCAGCCAAAGGACTAGCGGGAGAGCTTACAATGAGCAGTTCTTC.

The chain uses TRBV2 and TRBJ2-7, with TRBD2 matching 12 bases. The CDR3 loop spans 16 amino acids. The J segment lost 2 bases and the V segment lost 2 bases, leaving 4 bases of the junction unmatched. The germline V gene encodes CDR1 SNHLY and CDR2 FYNNEI. In DNA, the CDR3 is TGTGCCAGCAGTGAATTAGGACTAGCGGGAACCTACGAGCAGTACTTC. Translation gives CASSELGLAGTYEQYF.

The chain combines TRBV30 with TRBJ1-6; 8 nucleotides match TRBD1. The V gene's germline CDR1 is GTSNPN and CDR2 SVGIG (reference sequence). Trimming took 3 bases from V and 8 from J; bases not matched to a gene: 6. The CDR3 totals 14 residues. The CDR3 DNA reads as TGTGCCTGGAGGGGGCAGGGGGCCTATTCACCCCTCCACTTT. Translation gives CAWRGQGAYSPLHF.

J is TRBJ2-1 and V is TRBV28, with D perhaps TRBD2 (6 bases). This CDR3 contains 13 residues. Germline CDR1 and CDR2: MDHEN and SYDVKM. V was trimmed by 8 bases and J by 2 bases, leaving 10 bases between them. This chain's CDR3 is CASLGGTYNEQFF. The DNA for the CDR3 is TGTGCCAGCCTCGGCGGGACCTACAATGAGCAGTTCTTC. The full variable domain, its missing parts supplied by reference TRBV28 and TRBJ2-1, is DVKVTQSSRYLVKRTGEKVFLECVQDMDHENMFWYRQDPGLGLRLIYFSYDVKMKEKGDIPEGYSVSREKKERFSLILESASTNQTSMYLCASLGGTYNEQFFGPGTRLTVL.

This chain uses TRBV28 with TRBJ1-1; tentatively, D is TRBD1 (5 bases). This CDR3 is 19 amino acids long. Germline CDR1 and CDR2: MDHEN and SYDVKM. Trimming took 3 bases from V and 11 from J, leaving 34 bases between them. CDR3 DNA: TGTGCCAGCAGTTTGCATATCCCAGACTCAGGGCCCCCCGTAGGGTGGGCTTTCTTT. Residues: CASSLHIPDSGPPVGWAFF.

This clone came up a few times. The J gene is TRBJ2-7, the V gene TRBV2, with 7 positions matching TRBD1. The V gene's germline CDR1 is SNHLY and CDR2 FYNNEI. This CDR3 region has 12 residues. V lost 6 bases to trimming and J lost 2 bases; unmatched junction nucleotides: 1. The CDR3 bases are TGTGCCAGCAGGGGACAGACCTACGAGCAGTACTTC. It is translated as CASRGQTYEQYF. Using reference TRBV2 and TRBJ2-7 for the parts outside the CDR3, the full variable domain is EPEVTQTPSHQVTQMGQEVILRCVPISNHLYFYWYRQILGQKVEFLVSFYNNEISEKSEIFDDQFSVERPDGSNFTLKIRSTKLEDSAMYFCASRGQTYEQYFGPGTRLTVT.

The V call is TRBV6-1, the J call TRBJ1-2; no reliable D call. Trimming removed 3 bases at V and 4 bases at J, with 12 bases between. Germline CDR1 MNHNS, CDR2 SASEGT. There are 14 residues in the CDR3. CDR3 amino acids: CASSEGGIGYGYTF. CDR3 nucleotide sequence: TGTGCCAGCAGTGAGGGAGGGATCGGCTATGGCTACACCTTC.

The rearrangement uses TRBV11-1 and TRBJ1-2; 7 bases are shared with TRBD1. The CDR3 is 14 amino acids. Germline assignment: CDR1 SGHAT and CDR2 FQDESV (reference sequence). Trimming took 4 bases from V and 2 from J; bases not matched to a gene: 4. The CDR3 is CASSSRQGNYGYTF. The CDR3 nucleotides read TGTGCCAGCAGCTCCCGACAGGGCAACTATGGCTACACCTTC.

This clone came up a few times. V usage is TRBV21-1 and J usage is TRBJ1-1; the table's D gene call, TRBD1, was not cross checked with the DNA. TRBV21-1 is assigned pseudogene status. The CDR3 covers 14 residues. The CDR3 spells CASSTSQGATEAFF. Here the CDR3 DNA reads TGTGCCAGCAGCACCTCACAGGGGGCCACTGAAGCTTTCTTT.

The V gene is TRBV6-6, the J gene TRBJ2-5, with D perhaps matching TRBD1 (6 bases). Trimming removed 7 bases at V and 0 bases at J, with 12 bases between. CDR3 length: 14 amino acids. In germline, CDR1 is MNHNY, CDR2 SVGAGI (reference sequence). The CDR3 protein is CASTGQNYQETQYF. In DNA form, the CDR3 reads TGTGCCAGCACCGGACAGAACTACCAAGAGACCCAGTACTTC.

The gene calls are TRBV28 and TRBJ1-2, with TRBD1 matching 9 bases. The CDR3 length is 13 residues. In germline, CDR1 is MDHEN, CDR2 SYDVKM. The V segment lost 6 bases and the J segment 5 bases; nucleotides outside the gene matches: 4. The CDR3 sequence is CASSLQGAYGYTF. The CDR3 DNA sequence: TGTGCCAGCAGCCTACAGGGGGCGTATGGCTACACCTTC.

The genes are TRBV2 and TRBJ2-1; TRBD2 matches at 7 bases. The CDR3 contains 16 residues. Germline V gene lookup returns CDR1 SNHLY and CDR2 FYNNEI. J gave up 7 bases and V 0 bases, and 9 bases lay outside the gene matches. The DNA for the CDR3 is TGTGCCAGCAGTGAAGCGCGGGGGACGAATTTAAATGAGCAGTTCTTC. This sequence encodes CASSEARGTNLNEQFF.

The sample holds one count of this clone. V and J are TRBV15 and TRBJ1-3; 7 nucleotides line up with TRBD1. The ends lost 5 bases at V and 6 bases at J; junction bases unmatched: 4. Germline V gene data show CDR1 as LNHNV and CDR2 as YYDKDF (reference sequence). The CDR3 has 13 amino acids. The CDR3 spells CATSFQGENTIYF. CDR3 bases: TGTGCCACCAGCTTCCAGGGGGAAAACACCATATATTTT.

The chain is built from TRBV5-1 and TRBJ2-3; TRBD2 matches 14 bases. CDR3 size: 17 residues. The V segment lost 0 bases and the J segment 3 bases; nucleotides outside the gene matches: 3. CDR1 SGHRS and CDR2 YFSETQ come from the germline V gene. The CDR3 loop reads CASSLGLAGGMTDTQYF. The DNA for the CDR3 is TGCGCCAGCAGCTTGGGACTAGCGGGGGGGATGACAGATACGCAGTATTTT.

The genes are TRBV4-2 and TRBJ2-3, with TRBD2 identical over 12 bases. From germline, CDR1 is LGHNA and CDR2 YNFKEQ. V dropped 1 base and J dropped 4; count of bases not matched to a gene: 6. The CDR3 has 17 amino acids. CDR3 sequence: CASSQALAGGPSDTQYF. The CDR3 bases are TGTGCCAGCAGCCAAGCACTAGCGGGGGGCCCATCAGATACGCAGTATTTT.

The gene calls are TRBV14 and TRBJ2-1, with 10 positions matching TRBD1. CDR1 and CDR2 (germline): SGHDN, FVKESK. V shed 3 bases and J 12 bases; nucleotides not matched to a gene: 14. This CDR3 is built from 16 residues. CDR3 protein: CASSHLPGQGDNPQFF. The CDR3 bases are TGTGCCAGCAGCCACCTCCCCGGACAGGGGGATAACCCGCAGTTCTTC.

The chain carries TRBV6-5 and TRBJ2-1, with D possibly matching TRBD1 (5 bases). The CDR3 runs to 12 residues. Germline CDR1 MNHEY, CDR2 SVGAGI. Trimming removed 6 bases from V and 4 bases from J, with 7 bases in between. The CDR3 loop reads CASRSGYNEQFF. The CDR3 nucleotides read TGTGCCAGCAGATCAGGGTACAATGAGCAGTTCTTC.